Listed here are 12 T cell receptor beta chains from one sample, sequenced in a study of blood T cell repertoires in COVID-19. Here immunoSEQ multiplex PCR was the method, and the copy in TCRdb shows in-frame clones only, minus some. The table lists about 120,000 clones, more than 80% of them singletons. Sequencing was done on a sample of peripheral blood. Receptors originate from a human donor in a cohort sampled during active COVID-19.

CDR3 sequence: CASSPRDGRDSPLHF. The CDR3, as DNA: TGTGCCAGCAGCCCGCGGGACGGGCGAGACTCACCCCTCCACTTT. The rearrangement links TRBV9 to TRBJ1-6; possible D gene TRBD1, 5 bases. The V end was cut by 4 bases, the J end by 10 bases, with 18 bases between. This CDR3 spans 15 amino acids. Germline V lookup: CDR1 SGDLS, CDR2 YYNGEE.

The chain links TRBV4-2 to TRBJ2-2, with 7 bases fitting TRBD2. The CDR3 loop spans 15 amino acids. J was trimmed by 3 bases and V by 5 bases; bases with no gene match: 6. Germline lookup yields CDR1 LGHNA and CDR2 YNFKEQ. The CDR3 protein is CASSSAAGDTGELFF. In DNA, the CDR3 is TGTGCCAGCAGCTCGGCGGCGGGAGACACCGGGGAGCTGTTTTTT.

CDR3 region: CATSRDRAGGVEQFF. DNA for the CDR3: TGTGCCACCAGCAGAGATCGGGCAGGGGGCGTCGAGCAGTTCTTC. The chain employs TRBV15 and TRBJ2-1; 8 nucleotides agree with TRBD1. Unmatched junction bases numbered 8, after V lost 0 bases and J lost 10 bases. This CDR3 has 15 residues. Germline assignment: CDR1 LNHNV and CDR2 YYDKDF (reference sequence).

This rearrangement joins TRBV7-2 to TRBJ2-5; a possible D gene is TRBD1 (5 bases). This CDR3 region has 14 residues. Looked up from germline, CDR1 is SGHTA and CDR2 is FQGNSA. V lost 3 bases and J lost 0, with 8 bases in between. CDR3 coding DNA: TGTGCCAGCAGCTTCCTAGGGGACCAAGAGACCCAGTACTTC. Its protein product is CASSFLGDQETQYF.

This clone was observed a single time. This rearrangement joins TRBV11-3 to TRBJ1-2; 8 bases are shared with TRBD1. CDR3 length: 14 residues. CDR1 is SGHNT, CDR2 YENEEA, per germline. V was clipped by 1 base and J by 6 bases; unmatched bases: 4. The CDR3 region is CASSLAQGVDGYTF. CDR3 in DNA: TGTGCCAGCAGCTTAGCACAGGGGGTCGATGGCTACACCTTC.

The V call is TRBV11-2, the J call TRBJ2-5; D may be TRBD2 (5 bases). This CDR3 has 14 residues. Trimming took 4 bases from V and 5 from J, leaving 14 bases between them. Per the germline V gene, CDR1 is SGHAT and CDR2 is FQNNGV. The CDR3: CASSSPSSGETQYF. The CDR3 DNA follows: TGTGCCAGCAGCTCCCCATCAAGCGGCGAGACCCAGTACTTC.

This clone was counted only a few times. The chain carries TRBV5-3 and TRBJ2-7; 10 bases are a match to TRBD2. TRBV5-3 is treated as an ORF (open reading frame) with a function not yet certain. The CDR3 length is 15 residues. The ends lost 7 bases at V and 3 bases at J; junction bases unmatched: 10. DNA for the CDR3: TGTGCCAGAGGCTCGGCTAGCGGGAGTAACTACGAGCAGTACTTC. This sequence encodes CARGSASGSNYEQYF.

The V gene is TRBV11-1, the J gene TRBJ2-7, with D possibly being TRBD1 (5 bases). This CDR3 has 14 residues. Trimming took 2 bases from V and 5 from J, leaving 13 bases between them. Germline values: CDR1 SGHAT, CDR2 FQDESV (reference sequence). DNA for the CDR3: TGTGCCAGCAGCTTACAGCAGGGTTTTAACGAGCAGTACTTC. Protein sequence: CASSLQQGFNEQYF.

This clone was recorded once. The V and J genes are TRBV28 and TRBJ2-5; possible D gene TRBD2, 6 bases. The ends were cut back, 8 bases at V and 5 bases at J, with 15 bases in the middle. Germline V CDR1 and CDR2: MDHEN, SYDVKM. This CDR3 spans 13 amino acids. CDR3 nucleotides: TGTGCCAGCCGGGACTCCCGAGTGGAGACCCAGTACTTC. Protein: CASRDSRVETQYF.

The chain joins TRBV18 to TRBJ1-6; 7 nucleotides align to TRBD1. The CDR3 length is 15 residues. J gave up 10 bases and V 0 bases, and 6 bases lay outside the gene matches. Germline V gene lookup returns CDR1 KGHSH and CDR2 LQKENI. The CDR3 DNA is TGTGCCAGCTCACCACCGCCAGGGGGACCCTCACCCCTCCACTTT. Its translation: CASSPPPGGPSPLHF.

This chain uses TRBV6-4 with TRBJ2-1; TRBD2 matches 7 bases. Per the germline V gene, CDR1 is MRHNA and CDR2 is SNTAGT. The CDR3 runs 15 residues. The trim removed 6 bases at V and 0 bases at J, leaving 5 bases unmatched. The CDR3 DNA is TGTGCCAGCAGCCGGGAGGATTCCTCCTACAATGAGCAGTTCTTC. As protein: CASSREDSSYNEQFF.

The CDR3 loop reads CASTEGLTHTEAFF. CDR3 sequence (DNA): TGTGCCAGTACCGAAGGACTGACTCACACTGAAGCTTTCTTT. The chain is built from TRBV19 and TRBJ1-1, with unresolved D. The CDR3 has 14 amino acids. Per the germline V gene, CDR1 is LNHDA and CDR2 is SQIVND (reference sequence). The germline V and J ends were trimmed by 7 bases and 3 bases, with 15 bases remaining between them.